A selection of T cell receptor beta chains follows, all from one sample in a study of regulatory T cells in long-lasting Graves disease. TCRdb re-analysed the multiplex PCR reads in MiXCR, keeping a single row per CDR3 protein. The sample lists 500,000 to 800,000 distinct CDR3 sequences; 30% were seen once. Sequences were derived from peripheral blood mononuclear cells (PBMCs), sampled when the disease was refractory, from a patient treated with antithyroid drugs. These receptors originate from a female donor with Graves disease. The CDR3 runs from the conserved cysteine through the conserved F or W. Fields, in order: V gene, J gene, CDR3 protein.

v_gene: TRBV20-1; j_gene: TRBJ2-7; CDR3aa: CSARDYRPPYEQYF
v_gene: TRBV9; j_gene: TRBJ1-2; CDR3aa: CASSVDLRASGYGYTF
v_gene: TRBV24-1; j_gene: TRBJ1-5; CDR3aa: CATSDGTVLSNQPQHF
v_gene: TRBV6-2/TRBV6-3; j_gene: TRBJ1-3; CDR3aa: CASSYSGRAGNTIYF
v_gene: TRBV7-8; j_gene: TRBJ1-2; CDR3aa: CASSPPRAGTERYTF
v_gene: TRBV12-3/TRBV12-4; j_gene: TRBJ2-2; CDR3aa: CASSFRQGGAGELFF
v_gene: TRBV3-1; j_gene: TRBJ1-6; CDR3aa: CASSQSPDSLISALHF
v_gene: TRBV20-1; j_gene: TRBJ2-1; CDR3aa: CSAPGGSGRGDEQFF
v_gene: TRBV2; j_gene: TRBJ1-5; CDR3aa: CASRDRDKGAQPQHF
v_gene: TRBV18; j_gene: TRBJ1-3; CDR3aa: CASSPSQASSGNTIYF
v_gene: TRBV14; j_gene: TRBJ1-6; CDR3aa: CASSNPGRHSPLHF
v_gene: TRBV28; j_gene: TRBJ1-2; CDR3aa: CASSDGQHYGYTF
v_gene: TRBV18; j_gene: TRBJ2-5; CDR3aa: CASSPGTSVETQYF
v_gene: TRBV11-2; j_gene: TRBJ1-2; CDR3aa: CASSLGEISGYTF
v_gene: TRBV4-1; j_gene: TRBJ2-7; CDR3aa: CASSQVMAYEQYF
v_gene: TRBV20-1; j_gene: TRBJ2-2; CDR3aa: CSARLAGGYTGELFF
v_gene: TRBV12-3/TRBV12-4; j_gene: TRBJ1-6; CDR3aa: CASSLRVHDSPLHF
v_gene: TRBV20-1; j_gene: TRBJ1-6; CDR3aa: CSASYGRDSPLHF
v_gene: TRBV3-1; j_gene: TRBJ1-4; CDR3aa: CASSLPTGSGVKLFF
v_gene: TRBV12-3/TRBV12-4; j_gene: TRBJ2-6; CDR3aa: CASGYSGANVLTF
v_gene: TRBV5-1; j_gene: TRBJ1-1; CDR3aa: CASSFPGQGTATEAFF
v_gene: TRBV4-1; j_gene: TRBJ1-2; CDR3aa: CASSTGFGNGYTF
v_gene: TRBV19; j_gene: TRBJ2-2; CDR3aa: CASSINLAGGGTGELFF
v_gene: TRBV12-3/TRBV12-4; j_gene: TRBJ1-5; CDR3aa: CASTWAGDSNQPQHF
v_gene: TRBV7-9; j_gene: TRBJ2-4; CDR3aa: CASSLQARGGFVKNIQYF
v_gene: TRBV20-1; j_gene: TRBJ2-7; CDR3aa: CSASGTNGYEQYF
v_gene: TRBV12-3/TRBV12-4; j_gene: TRBJ2-3; CDR3aa: CASSSSSGSTDTQYF
v_gene: TRBV5-6; j_gene: TRBJ1-2; CDR3aa: CASSLARTASYGYTF
v_gene: TRBV28; j_gene: TRBJ2-3; CDR3aa: CASSPSGTLGGTQYF
v_gene: TRBV28; j_gene: TRBJ2-5; CDR3aa: CASRWGFQETQYF
v_gene: TRBV5-1; j_gene: TRBJ2-2; CDR3aa: CASSRLSPSGTNTGELFF
v_gene: TRBV24-1; j_gene: TRBJ1-3; CDR3aa: CATQDRTSGNTIYF
v_gene: TRBV12-3/TRBV12-4; j_gene: TRBJ2-7; CDR3aa: CASSFGFTTEQYF
v_gene: TRBV12-3/TRBV12-4; j_gene: TRBJ1-3; CDR3aa: CASSSTGSAVFGNTIYF
v_gene: TRBV5-1; j_gene: TRBJ1-4; CDR3aa: CASRGGQFINEKLFF
v_gene: TRBV29-1; j_gene: TRBJ2-7; CDR3aa: CSVEREGLYEQYF
v_gene: TRBV9; j_gene: TRBJ1-1; CDR3aa: CASSVASEMNTEAFF
v_gene: TRBV6-1; j_gene: TRBJ1-1; CDR3aa: CASSVLGGPTEAFF
v_gene: TRBV7-2; j_gene: TRBJ2-5; CDR3aa: CASSPTSGYTTQYF
v_gene: TRBV24-1; j_gene: TRBJ2-6; CDR3aa: CATSPLPPISGANVLTF
v_gene: TRBV30; j_gene: TRBJ1-5; CDR3aa: CAWSASMGQPQHF
v_gene: TRBV20-1; j_gene: TRBJ1-1; CDR3aa: CSAPDPGEAEAFF
v_gene: TRBV6-8; j_gene: TRBJ1-2; CDR3aa: CTSTYRGQGYGYTF
v_gene: TRBV12-3/TRBV12-4; j_gene: TRBJ1-1; CDR3aa: CASSFQVPANTEAFF
v_gene: TRBV20-1; j_gene: TRBJ2-7; CDR3aa: CSAGQGGSYEQYF
v_gene: TRBV15; j_gene: TRBJ1-2; CDR3aa: CATSRVGQNYGYTF
v_gene: TRBV14; j_gene: TRBJ2-7; CDR3aa: CASSHGRGGLAYEQYF
v_gene: TRBV5-1; j_gene: TRBJ2-7; CDR3aa: CASSLTRTSGVLYEQYF
v_gene: TRBV6-1; j_gene: TRBJ2-7; CDR3aa: CASSPTLTSYEQYF
v_gene: TRBV12-3/TRBV12-4; j_gene: TRBJ2-3; CDR3aa: CASSTPSGRVTDTQYF
v_gene: TRBV27; j_gene: TRBJ2-7; CDR3aa: CASSSRIHHGGPVDEQYF
v_gene: TRBV10-3; j_gene: TRBJ1-1; CDR3aa: CAINPGQGEAFF
v_gene: TRBV5-1; j_gene: TRBJ1-1; CDR3aa: CASSGQGGNTEAFF
v_gene: TRBV27; j_gene: TRBJ2-7; CDR3aa: CASTTGQGASYEQYF
v_gene: TRBV9; j_gene: TRBJ2-3; CDR3aa: CASSVDPSFEDTQYF
v_gene: TRBV6-2/TRBV6-3; j_gene: TRBJ1-6; CDR3aa: CASSYDSIKTLHF
v_gene: TRBV30; j_gene: TRBJ1-1; CDR3aa: CAWSVRRTDEAFF
v_gene: TRBV29-1; j_gene: TRBJ1-1; CDR3aa: CSVETPGRYPEAFF
v_gene: TRBV7-6; j_gene: TRBJ1-3; CDR3aa: CASSFPGQGLGNTIYF